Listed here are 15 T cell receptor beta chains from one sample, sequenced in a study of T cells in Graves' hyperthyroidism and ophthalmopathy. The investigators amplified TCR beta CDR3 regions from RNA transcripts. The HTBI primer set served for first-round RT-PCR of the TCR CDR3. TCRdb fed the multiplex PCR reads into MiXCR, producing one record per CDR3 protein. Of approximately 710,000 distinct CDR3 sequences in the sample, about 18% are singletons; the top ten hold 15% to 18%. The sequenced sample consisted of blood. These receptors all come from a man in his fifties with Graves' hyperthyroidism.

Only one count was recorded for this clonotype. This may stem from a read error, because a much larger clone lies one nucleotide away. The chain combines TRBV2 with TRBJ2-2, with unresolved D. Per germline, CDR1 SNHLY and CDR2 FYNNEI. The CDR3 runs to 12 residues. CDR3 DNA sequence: TGTGACAGCAGTCTCCTCACCGGGGAGCTGTTTTTT. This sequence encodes CDSSLLTGELFF.

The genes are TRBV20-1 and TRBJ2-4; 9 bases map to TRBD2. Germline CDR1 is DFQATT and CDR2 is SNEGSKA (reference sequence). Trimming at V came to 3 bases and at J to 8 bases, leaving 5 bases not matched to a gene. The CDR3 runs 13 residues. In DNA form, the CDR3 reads TGCAGTGCTAGGGGACTAGCTGATTACATTCAGTACTTC. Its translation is CSARGLADYIQYF.

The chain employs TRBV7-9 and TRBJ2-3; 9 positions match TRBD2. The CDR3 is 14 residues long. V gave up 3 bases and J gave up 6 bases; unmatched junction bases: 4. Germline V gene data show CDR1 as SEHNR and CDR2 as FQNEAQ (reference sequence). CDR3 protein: CASSLWTSEDTQYF. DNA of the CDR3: TGTGCCAGCAGCTTGTGGACTAGCGAGGATACGCAGTATTTT.

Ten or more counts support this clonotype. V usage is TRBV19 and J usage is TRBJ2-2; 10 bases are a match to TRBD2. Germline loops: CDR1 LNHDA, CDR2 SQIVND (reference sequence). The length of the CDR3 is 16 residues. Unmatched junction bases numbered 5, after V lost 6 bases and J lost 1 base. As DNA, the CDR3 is TGTGCCAGTAGCCACCGACTAGCGGGGAACACCGGGGAGCTGTTTTTT. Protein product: CASSHRLAGNTGELFF.

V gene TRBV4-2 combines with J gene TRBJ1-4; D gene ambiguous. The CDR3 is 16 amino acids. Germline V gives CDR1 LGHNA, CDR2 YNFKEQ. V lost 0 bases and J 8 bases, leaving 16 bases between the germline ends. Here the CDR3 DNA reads TGTGCCAGCAGCCAAGATCTCCGGGGAGGCAAGGAAAAACTGTTTTTT. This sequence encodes CASSQDLRGGKEKLFF.

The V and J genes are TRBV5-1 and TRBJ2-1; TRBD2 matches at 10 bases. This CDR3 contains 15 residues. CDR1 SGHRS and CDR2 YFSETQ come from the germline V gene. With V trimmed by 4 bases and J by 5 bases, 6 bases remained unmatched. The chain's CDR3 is CASSAASGGNNEQFF. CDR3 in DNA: TGCGCCAGCAGCGCGGCTAGCGGGGGTAACAATGAGCAGTTCTTC.

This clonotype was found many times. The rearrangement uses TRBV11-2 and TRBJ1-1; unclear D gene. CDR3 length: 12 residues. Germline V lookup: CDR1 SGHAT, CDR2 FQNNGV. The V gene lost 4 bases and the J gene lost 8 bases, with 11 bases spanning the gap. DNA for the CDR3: TGTGCCAGCAGCTCTTTCCAGCAGGAAGCTTTCTTT. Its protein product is CASSSFQQEAFF.

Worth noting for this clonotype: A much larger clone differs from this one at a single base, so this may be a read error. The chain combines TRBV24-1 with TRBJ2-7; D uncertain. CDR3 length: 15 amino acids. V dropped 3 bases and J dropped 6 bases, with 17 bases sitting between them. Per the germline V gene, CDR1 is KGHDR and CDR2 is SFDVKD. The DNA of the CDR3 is TGTGCCACCAGTGATACGTCCACCTTAACCTGCGAGCAGTACTTC. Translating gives CATSDTSTLTCEQYF.

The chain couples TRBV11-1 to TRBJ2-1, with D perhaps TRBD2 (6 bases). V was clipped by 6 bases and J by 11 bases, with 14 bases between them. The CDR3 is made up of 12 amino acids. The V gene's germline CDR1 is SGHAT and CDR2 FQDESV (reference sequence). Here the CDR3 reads CASSPGTSKQFF. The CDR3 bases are TGTGCCAGCAGTCCCGGGACTTCAAAGCAGTTCTTC.

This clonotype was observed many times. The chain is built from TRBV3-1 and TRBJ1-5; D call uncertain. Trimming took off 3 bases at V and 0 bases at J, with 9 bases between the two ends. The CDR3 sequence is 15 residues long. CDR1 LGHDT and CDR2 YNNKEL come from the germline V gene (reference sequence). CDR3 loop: CASSQIPNSNQPQHF. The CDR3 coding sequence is TGTGCCAGCAGCCAGATACCTAATAGCAATCAGCCCCAGCATTTT.

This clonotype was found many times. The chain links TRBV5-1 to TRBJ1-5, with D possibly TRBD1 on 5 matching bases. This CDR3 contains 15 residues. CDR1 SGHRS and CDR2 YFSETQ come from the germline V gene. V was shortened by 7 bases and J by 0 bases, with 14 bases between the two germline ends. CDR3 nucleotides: TGCGCCAGCTGCCGGGACCCGTATAGCAATCAGCCCCAGCATTTT. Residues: CASCRDPYSNQPQHF.

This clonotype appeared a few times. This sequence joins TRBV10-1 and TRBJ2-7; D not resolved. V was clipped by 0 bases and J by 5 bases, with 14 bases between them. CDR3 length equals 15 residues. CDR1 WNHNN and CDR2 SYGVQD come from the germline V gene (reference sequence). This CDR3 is CASSESSLVGDEQYF. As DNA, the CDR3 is TGCGCCAGCAGTGAGTCGTCCCTTGTCGGTGACGAGCAGTACTTC.

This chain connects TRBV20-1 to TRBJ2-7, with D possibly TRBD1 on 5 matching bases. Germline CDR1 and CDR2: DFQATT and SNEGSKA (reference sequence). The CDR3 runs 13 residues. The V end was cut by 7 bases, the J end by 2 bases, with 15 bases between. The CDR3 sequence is CSGAQGITYEQYF. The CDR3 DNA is TGCAGTGGCGCTCAGGGAATCACCTACGAGCAGTACTTC.

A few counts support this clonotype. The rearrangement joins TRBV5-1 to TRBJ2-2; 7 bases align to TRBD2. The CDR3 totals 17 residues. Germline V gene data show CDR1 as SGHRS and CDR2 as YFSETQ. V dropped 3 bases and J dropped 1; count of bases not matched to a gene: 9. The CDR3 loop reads CASSSQPAGVNTGELFF. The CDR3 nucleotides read TGCGCCAGCAGCTCTCAACCGGCGGGAGTGAACACCGGGGAGCTGTTTTTT.

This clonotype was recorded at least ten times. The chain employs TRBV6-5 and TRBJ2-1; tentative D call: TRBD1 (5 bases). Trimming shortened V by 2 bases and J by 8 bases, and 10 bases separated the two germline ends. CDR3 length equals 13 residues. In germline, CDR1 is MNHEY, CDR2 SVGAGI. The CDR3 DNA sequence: TGTGCCAGCAGTTACAATATCAGGGATGAGCAGTTCTTC. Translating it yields CASSYNIRDEQFF.